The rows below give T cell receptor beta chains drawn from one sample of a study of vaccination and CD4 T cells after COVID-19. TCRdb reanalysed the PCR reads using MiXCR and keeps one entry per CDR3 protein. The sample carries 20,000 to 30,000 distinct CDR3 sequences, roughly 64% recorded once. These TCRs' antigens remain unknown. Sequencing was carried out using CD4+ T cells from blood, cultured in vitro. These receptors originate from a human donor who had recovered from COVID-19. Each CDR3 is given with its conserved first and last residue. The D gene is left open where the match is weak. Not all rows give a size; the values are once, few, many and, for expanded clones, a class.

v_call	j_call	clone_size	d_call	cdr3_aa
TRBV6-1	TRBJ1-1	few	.	CASSEESDYNTEAFF
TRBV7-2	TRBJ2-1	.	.	CASSPTGTGEYEQFF
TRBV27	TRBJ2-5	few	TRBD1	CASSLRDRAGTQYF
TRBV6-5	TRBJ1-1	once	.	CASSFRTTEAFF
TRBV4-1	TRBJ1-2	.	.	CASSQLTGEGYTF
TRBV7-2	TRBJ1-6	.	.	CASSLGGRGGSPLHF
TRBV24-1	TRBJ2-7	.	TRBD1	CATSEDRPYEQYF
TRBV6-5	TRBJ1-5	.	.	CASSYGAADNQPQHF
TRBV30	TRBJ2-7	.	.	CAWSVGYDIRQSSYEQYF
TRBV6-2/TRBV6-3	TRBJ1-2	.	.	CASGTFYGYTF